The 24 T cell receptor beta chains below come from one sample, sequenced in a study of cytomegalovirus exposure and HLA in healthy donors. With 60 Vbeta and 13 Jbeta primers, the PCR was carried out. The assay was immunoSEQ multiplex PCR, and TCRdb's table has in-frame clones only and misses some. The data show fewer than 150,000 clones, roughly 70% seen once. Sequenced material: PBMCs. The receptors stem from a man younger than 30 in good health and CMV-seropositive.

The V call is TRBV28, the J call TRBJ2-7; TRBD1 matches at 8 bases. CDR3 size: 16 residues. In germline, CDR1 is MDHEN, CDR2 SYDVKM. The junction had 10 bases not matched to a gene; V was cut back by 3 bases and J by 3 bases. CDR3 nucleotides: TGTGCCAGCAGTTTTGGTTTCGGGACAGGTGACTACGAGCAGTACGTC. This gives the protein CASSFGFGTGDYEQYV.

The chain is built from TRBV6-5 and TRBJ2-7; the match to TRBD1 covers 8 bases. The CDR3 is 14 residues long. Trimming took 3 bases from V and 1 from J; bases not matched to a gene: 2. Germline CDR1 MNHEY, CDR2 SVGAGI. CDR3 sequence: CASSYWTGSYEQYF. In DNA form, the CDR3 reads TGTGCCAGCAGTTATTGGACAGGGTCCTACGAGCAGTACTTC.

The chain carries TRBV7-9 and TRBJ1-2; 7 positions match TRBD1. The CDR3 extends over 12 amino acids. Germline trimming cut 9 bases from V and 8 bases from J; bases unmatched to any gene: 9. Germline values: CDR1 SEHNR, CDR2 FQNEAQ (reference sequence). The CDR3 region has the DNA TGTGCCAGTCACAGGGGCGCGAGCGGCTACACCTTC. This encodes CASHRGASGYTF.

Here the CDR3 DNA reads TGTGCCAGCAGTTTTCTGACGGGAGATGAGCAGTTCTTC. It yields the protein CASSFLTGDEQFF. The rearrangement uses TRBV6-5 and TRBJ2-1, with D possibly being TRBD2 (6 bases). The germline gives CDR1 MNHEY, CDR2 SVGAGI. CDR3 length: 13 amino acids. Trimming stripped 4 bases from V and 8 bases from J, with 12 bases between.

This clone was counted a few times. The chain employs TRBV10-1 and TRBJ1-1; maybe TRBD1 (6 bases). Trimming left V 5 bases short and J 1 base short, with 8 bases between. The CDR3 runs 13 residues. Germline values: CDR1 WNHNN, CDR2 SYGVQD (reference sequence). CDR3 bases: TGCGCCAGCAGTTCGGGACAGAACACTGAAGCTTTCTTT. This translates into CASSSGQNTEAFF.

There are a few counts of this clone. This chain joins TRBV5-1 and TRBJ2-4; D is perhaps TRBD1 (5 bases). This CDR3 region has 16 residues. Trimming removed 1 base at V and 1 base at J, with 12 bases between. CDR1 SGHRS and CDR2 YFSETQ come from the germline V gene. Written as DNA, the CDR3 is TGCGCCAGCAGCTTGAGCACAGGCGGTGCCAAAAACATTCAGTACTTC. Its protein is CASSLSTGGAKNIQYF.

V gene TRBV27 combines with J gene TRBJ2-2; 9 bases align to TRBD2. Germline V gene sequence: CDR1 MNHEY, CDR2 SMNVEV (reference sequence). There are 16 residues in the CDR3. V lost 6 bases and J lost 6; bases outside the gene matches: 11. CDR3 in DNA: TGTGCCAGCAGAGAAACGCGGGGGGGGCGGTCCGGGGAGCTGTTTTTT. Protein sequence: CASRETRGGRSGELFF.

J is TRBJ1-2 and V is TRBV6-6; the D is unclear. The CDR3 covers 14 residues. From germline, CDR1 is MNHNY and CDR2 SVGAGI (reference sequence). V was clipped by 4 bases and J by 4 bases, with 13 bases between them. CDR3 protein: CASSFDNSGYGYTF. In nucleotides, the CDR3 is TGTGCCAGCAGTTTCGATAATTCGGGCTATGGCTACACCTTC.

The chain combines TRBV7-9 with TRBJ1-3; 7 bases align to TRBD1. The CDR3 has 15 amino acids. V trimming: 0 bases; J trimming: 4 bases; junction bases outside the gene matches: 3. Germline V gene sequence: CDR1 SEHNR, CDR2 FQNEAQ (reference sequence). As DNA, the CDR3 is TGTGCCAGCAGCTTAGCAGGGGGCACGGGAAACACCATATATTTT. It encodes CASSLAGGTGNTIYF.

This chain joins TRBV10-1 and TRBJ2-7; TRBD2 aligns across 10 bases. The trim removed 1 base at V and 1 base at J, leaving 7 bases unmatched. Germline CDR1 and CDR2: WNHNN and SYGVQD (reference sequence). The CDR3 covers 17 residues. CDR3 nucleotides: TGCGCCAGCAGTGAGTTTCGGACTAGCGGTCCGTCCTACGAGCAGTACTTC. Protein: CASSEFRTSGPSYEQYF.

The chain uses TRBV28 and TRBJ1-2; D may be TRBD1 (6 bases). The CDR3 runs 14 residues. V dropped 6 bases and J dropped 1 base, with 12 bases sitting between them. Looked up from germline, CDR1 is MDHEN and CDR2 is SYDVKM. As DNA, the CDR3 is TGTGCCAGCAGCGACAGGAACATTAACTATGGCTACACCTTC. Translation gives CASSDRNINYGYTF.

The V and J genes are TRBV5-1 and TRBJ2-7; D call uncertain. Germline CDR1 and CDR2: SGHRS and YFSETQ. The CDR3 length is 14 residues. The CDR3 region has the DNA TGCGCCAGCAGCTTGGGCGACACCTCCTACGAGCAATACGTC. Its translation: CASSLGDTSYEQYV.

V usage is TRBV5-6 and J usage is TRBJ1-6; no clear D gene. The CDR3 totals 18 residues. Per the germline V gene, CDR1 is SGHDT and CDR2 is YYEEEE. V dropped 1 base and J dropped 0 bases, with 14 bases sitting between them. The CDR3 nucleotides read TGTGCCAGCAGCTTGCCCCCGACTCCCCGCTCCTATAATTCACCCCTCCACTTT. This gives the protein CASSLPPTPRSYNSPLHF. Variable domain in full (rest from reference TRBV5-6 and TRBJ1-6): DAGVTQSPTHLIKTRGQQVTLRCSPKSGHDTVSWYQQALGQGPQFIFQYYEEEERQRGNFPDRFSGHQFPNYSSELNVNALLLGDSALYLCASSLPPTPRSYNSPLHFGNGTRLTVT.

The J gene is TRBJ2-1, the V gene TRBV5-6, with TRBD1 matching 8 bases. Losses at the gene ends were 6 bases for V and 4 bases for J; bases not matched to a gene: 6. Germline loops: CDR1 SGHDT, CDR2 YYEEEE. This CDR3 spans 14 amino acids. The CDR3 DNA reads as TGTGCCAGCATCCCGGACAGGGCATACAATGAGCAGTTCTTC. It is translated as CASIPDRAYNEQFF. The whole variable domain, remainder taken from reference TRBV5-6 and TRBJ2-1, is DAGVTQSPTHLIKTRGQQVTLRCSPKSGHDTVSWYQQALGQGPQFIFQYYEEEERQRGNFPDRFSGHQFPNYSSELNVNALLLGDSALYLCASIPDRAYNEQFFGPGTRLTVL.

The chain joins TRBV28 to TRBJ2-7; maybe TRBD2 (6 bases). Germline values: CDR1 MDHEN, CDR2 SYDVKM. V was cut by 7 bases and J by 3 bases, with 16 bases left in between. The CDR3 is 14 amino acids. The DNA for the CDR3 is TGTGCCAGCACCCCCCGCCGGGGGATCTACGAGCAGTACTTC. Its protein is CASTPRRGIYEQYF.

The chain is built from TRBV9 and TRBJ1-2; 10 bases align to TRBD1. CDR3 length: 15 amino acids. J lost 8 bases, V lost 3 bases, and 10 bases had no gene match. Per the germline V gene, CDR1 is SGDLS and CDR2 is YYNGEE. CDR3 protein: CASSAGLTGGEGYTF. CDR3 DNA sequence: TGTGCCAGCAGCGCCGGGTTGACAGGGGGCGAAGGCTACACCTTC.

This clone was picked up a small number of times. CDR3 nucleotides: TGCAGCGTTGAAATAGGAGGGGCTGAAGGCTACACCTTC. Amino acids: CSVEIGGAEGYTF. The chain recombines TRBV29-1 with TRBJ1-2, with D perhaps TRBD1 (5 bases). In germline, CDR1 is SQVTM, CDR2 ANQGSEA. V lost 2 bases and J 8 bases, leaving 15 bases between the germline ends. This CDR3 has 13 amino acids.

The rearrangement uses TRBV18 and TRBJ1-5, with no clear D. V gave up 3 bases and J gave up 4 bases, with 16 bases separating them. The CDR3 runs to 16 residues. Germline CDR1 is KGHSH and CDR2 is LQKENI. For the CDR3, the DNA is TGTGCCAGCTCACCCTCGCAGGCGAAAACAAATCAGCCCCAGCATTTT. Protein sequence: CASSPSQAKTNQPQHF.

The gene calls are TRBV7-9 and TRBJ2-3, with 7 nucleotides matching TRBD2. The CDR3 spans 15 residues. Germline CDR1 and CDR2: SEHNR and FQNEAQ (reference sequence). Trimming took 0 bases from V and 5 from J; bases not matched to a gene: 5. CDR3 in DNA: TGTGCCAGCAGCTTAGCTGCGGGGGAAATAGATACGCAGTATTTT. Translation gives CASSLAAGEIDTQYF. Combining the CDR3 with reference TRBV7-9 and TRBJ2-3 gives the whole variable domain DTGVSQNPRHKITKRGQNVTFRCDPISEHNRLYWYRQTLGQGPEFLTYFQNEAQLEKSRLLSDRFSAERPKGSFSTLEIQRTEQGDSAMYLCASSLAAGEIDTQYFGPGTRLTVL.

The V gene is TRBV5-4, the J gene TRBJ1-2; 10 bases map to TRBD1. CDR1 and CDR2 from the germline V gene are SGHNT and YYREEE (reference sequence). The V gene end was trimmed by 6 bases and the J gene end by 4 bases; junction bases not matched to a gene: 6. There are 14 residues in the CDR3. CDR3 loop: CASNPGQGIYGYTF. The DNA for the CDR3 is TGTGCCAGCAACCCGGGACAGGGGATCTATGGCTACACCTTC.

The chain is built from TRBV5-4 and TRBJ2-3; 8 positions agree with TRBD2. V lost 4 bases, J lost 3 bases, and 7 bases stayed unmatched. Per germline, CDR1 SGHNT and CDR2 YYREEE (reference sequence). This CDR3 contains 15 residues. The CDR3 reads CASSAGLVGTDTQYF. DNA of the CDR3: TGTGCCAGCAGCGCGGGACTAGTAGGGACAGATACGCAGTATTTT.

A single count supports this clone. This chain's CDR3 is CASSSNQGYNSPLHF. CDR3 sequence (DNA): TGTGCCAGTAGTTCCAATCAGGGCTATAATTCACCCCTCCACTTT. V and J are TRBV19 and TRBJ1-6; tentative D call: TRBD1 (5 bases). V shed 5 bases and J shed 3 bases, with 11 bases lying between them. This CDR3 is 15 amino acids long. Germline loops: CDR1 LNHDA, CDR2 SQIVND (reference sequence).

The chain joins TRBV28 to TRBJ1-1, with TRBD1 identical over 9 bases. Germline V gene lookup returns CDR1 MDHEN and CDR2 SYDVKM. V was clipped by 5 bases and J by 1 base; unmatched bases: 2. This CDR3 is built from 14 residues. CDR3 DNA: TGTGCCAGCAGTAAGACAGGGGGGAACACTGAAGCTTTCTTT. Amino acids: CASSKTGGNTEAFF. The whole variable domain, remainder taken from reference TRBV28 and TRBJ1-1, is DVKVTQSSRYLVKRTGEKVFLECVQDMDHENMFWYRQDPGLGLRLIYFSYDVKMKEKGDIPEGYSVSREKKERFSLILESASTNQTSMYLCASSKTGGNTEAFFGQGTRLTVV.

The J gene is TRBJ1-2, the V gene TRBV2; 9 bases are shared with TRBD1. V shed 7 bases, J shed 6 bases, and the junction held 9 bases outside the gene matches. The CDR3 has 14 residues. The germline gives CDR1 SNHLY, CDR2 FYNNEI. In DNA form, the CDR3 reads TGTGCCAGCAAGTTTGGGACAGGGTCTCATGGCTACACCTTC. Its translation: CASKFGTGSHGYTF.